This T cell receptor beta chain was recovered during a study of PD-1 blockade in classical Hodgkin lymphoma. Findings and caveats of the study: Whereas CD4+ TCR diversity had risen significantly by C4D1, CD8+ TCR diversity had not.

Measured with immunoSEQ multiplex PCR; TCRdb has only the in-frame clones, and not every one. The table records about 61,000 clones, approximately 90% of them present only once. CDR3 length: 13 amino acids. Looked up from germline, CDR1 is LNHDA and CDR2 is SQIVND (reference sequence). V was shortened by 6 bases and J by 3 bases, with 12 bases between the two germline ends. Patients all relapsed after autologous stem cell transplantation, and there was variation in brentuximab vedotin exposure. On this clone itself: Its antigen remains unidentified.

This TCR was recovered from a human donor with classical Hodgkin lymphoma. This specimen was peripheral blood mononuclear cells (PBMCs), taken at baseline. The genes are TRBV19 and TRBJ2-7; D may be TRBD2 (5 bases). DNA for the CDR3: TGTGCCAGTAGCTCTACCGAGGGCTACGAGCAGTACTTC. Amino acid sequence: CASSSTEGYEQYF.